This TCR beta chain was obtained from a study of blood T cell repertoires in COVID-19. Study-level information: In each case, the material was cDNA or gDNA derived from T cells, B-cell-depleted T cells, or PBMCs.

Authors' data handling: From reference gene primer amplification, estimates of nucleated cell counts were derived. Libraries were prepared by immunoSEQ multiplex PCR; TCRdb keeps only in-frame clonotypes and omits some of them. Clone size and the V and J calls come from that table; the DNA yielded D and trimming. The sample has 370,000 or so clones, 80% to 90% seen once. This clone has just one count. Residents of over 20 US areas, aged about 18 to 89 years, made up the participants. Cohorts were determined from participant-reported clinical history. The material sequenced was PBMCs or T cells enriched from blood (not recorded which). This sequence was found in a man younger than 40 who had recovered from COVID-19.

The CDR3 here is CASSTTGHTEAFF. Written as DNA, the CDR3 is TGTGCCAGCAGCACGACAGGGCACACTGAAGCTTTCTTT. The chain has TRBV7-2 and TRBJ1-1; 7 positions match TRBD1. The CDR3 consists of 13 residues. Trimming removed 5 bases from V and 3 bases from J; junction bases left unmatched: 3. Germline V gives CDR1 SGHTA, CDR2 FQGNSA.